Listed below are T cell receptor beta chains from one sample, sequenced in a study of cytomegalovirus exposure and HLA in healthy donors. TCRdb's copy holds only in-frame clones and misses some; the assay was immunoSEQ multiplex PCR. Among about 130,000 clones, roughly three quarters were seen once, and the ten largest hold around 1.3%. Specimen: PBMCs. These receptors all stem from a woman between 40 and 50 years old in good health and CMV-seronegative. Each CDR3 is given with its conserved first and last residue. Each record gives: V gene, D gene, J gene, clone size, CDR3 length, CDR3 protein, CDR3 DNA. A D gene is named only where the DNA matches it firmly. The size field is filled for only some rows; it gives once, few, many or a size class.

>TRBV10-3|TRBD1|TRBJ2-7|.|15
CAIDPGQGIPYEQYF
TGTGCCATCGACCCGGGACAGGGGATTCCATACGAGCAGTACTTC
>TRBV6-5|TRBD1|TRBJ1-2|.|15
CASSTGQGENYGYTF
TGTGCCAGCAGTACCGGACAGGGAGAAAACTATGGCTACACCTTC
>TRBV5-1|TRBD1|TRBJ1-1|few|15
CASSWSGTGDTEAFF
TGCGCCAGCAGCTGGTCTGGGACAGGGGACACTGAAGCTTTCTTT
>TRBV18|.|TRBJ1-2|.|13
CASSMDSKYGYTF
TGTGCCAGCTCCATGGACTCAAAGTATGGCTACACCTTC
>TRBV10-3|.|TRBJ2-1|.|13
CAISEEGFDEQFF
TGTGCCATCAGTGAGGAGGGTTTCGATGAGCAGTTCTTC
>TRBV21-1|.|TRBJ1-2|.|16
CASSSAVRSALNGYTF
TGTGCCAGCAGCTCCGCGGTACGGTCGGCTCTCAATGGCTACACCTTC
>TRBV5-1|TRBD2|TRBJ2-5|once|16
CASSLARTSGGETQYF
TGCGCCAGCAGCTTGGCCCGGACTAGCGGGGGAGAGACCCAGTACTTC
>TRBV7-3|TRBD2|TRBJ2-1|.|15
CASSYSGGVGDEQFF
TGTGCCAGCAGCTACAGCGGGGGGGTGGGAGATGAGCAGTTCTTC
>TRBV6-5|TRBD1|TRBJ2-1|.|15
CASRRDREVENEQFF
TGTGCCAGCAGGCGTGACAGGGAAGTTGAGAATGAGCAGTTCTTC
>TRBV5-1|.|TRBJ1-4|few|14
CASSLNPGGEKLFF
TGCGCCAGCAGCTTGAATCCCGGGGGTGAAAAACTGTTTTTT
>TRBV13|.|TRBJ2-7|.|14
CASSPSPARDEQYF
TGTGCCAGCAGTCCATCCCCGGCCAGGGATGAGCAGTACTTC
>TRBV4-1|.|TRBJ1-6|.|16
CASSQAGDEYNSPLHF
TGCGCCAGCAGCCAAGCAGGGGACGAATATAATTCACCCCTCCACTTT
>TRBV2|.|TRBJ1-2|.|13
CASSEETAYGYTF
TGTGCCAGCAGTGAAGAGACAGCTTATGGCTACACCTTC
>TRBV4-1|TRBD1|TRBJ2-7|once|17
CASSQPRDRFEHYEQYF
TGCGCCAGCAGCCAACCCCGGGACAGGTTCGAACACTACGAGCAGTACTTC
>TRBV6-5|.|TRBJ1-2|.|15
CASSIIEGGREDYTF
TGTGCCAGCAGTATTATAGAGGGCGGTCGGGAAGACTACACCTTC
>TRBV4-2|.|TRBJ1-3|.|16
CASSQDGAGVGNTIYF
TGTGCCAGCAGCCAAGATGGGGCAGGGGTGGGAAACACCATATATTTT
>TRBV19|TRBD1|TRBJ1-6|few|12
CASRDRNSPLHF
TGTGCCAGCCGGGACAGAAACTCACCCCTCCACTTT
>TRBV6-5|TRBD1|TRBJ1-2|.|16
CASSYSDHADRAGYTF
TGTGCCAGCAGTTACTCCGACCACGCTGACAGGGCTGGCTACACCTTC
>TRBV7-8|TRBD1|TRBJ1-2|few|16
CASSSGGGHGSYGYTF
TGTGCCAGCAGCTCAGGGGGAGGACACGGTTCCTATGGCTACACCTTC